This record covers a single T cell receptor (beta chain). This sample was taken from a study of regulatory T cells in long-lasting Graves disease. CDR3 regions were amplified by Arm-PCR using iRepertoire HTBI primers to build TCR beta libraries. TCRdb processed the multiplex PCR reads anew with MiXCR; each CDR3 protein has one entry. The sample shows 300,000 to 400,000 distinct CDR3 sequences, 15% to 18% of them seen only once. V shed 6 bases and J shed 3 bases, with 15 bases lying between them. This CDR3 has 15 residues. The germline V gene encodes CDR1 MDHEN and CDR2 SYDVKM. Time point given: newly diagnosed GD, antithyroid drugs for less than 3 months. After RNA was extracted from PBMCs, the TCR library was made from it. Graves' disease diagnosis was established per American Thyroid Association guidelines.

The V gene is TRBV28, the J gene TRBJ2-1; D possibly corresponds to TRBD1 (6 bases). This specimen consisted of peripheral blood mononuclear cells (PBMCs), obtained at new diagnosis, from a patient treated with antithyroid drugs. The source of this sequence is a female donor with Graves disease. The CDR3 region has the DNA TGTGCCAGCAGAACCGGGACACAGGACTACAATGAGCAGTTCTTC. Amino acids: CASRTGTQDYNEQFF.